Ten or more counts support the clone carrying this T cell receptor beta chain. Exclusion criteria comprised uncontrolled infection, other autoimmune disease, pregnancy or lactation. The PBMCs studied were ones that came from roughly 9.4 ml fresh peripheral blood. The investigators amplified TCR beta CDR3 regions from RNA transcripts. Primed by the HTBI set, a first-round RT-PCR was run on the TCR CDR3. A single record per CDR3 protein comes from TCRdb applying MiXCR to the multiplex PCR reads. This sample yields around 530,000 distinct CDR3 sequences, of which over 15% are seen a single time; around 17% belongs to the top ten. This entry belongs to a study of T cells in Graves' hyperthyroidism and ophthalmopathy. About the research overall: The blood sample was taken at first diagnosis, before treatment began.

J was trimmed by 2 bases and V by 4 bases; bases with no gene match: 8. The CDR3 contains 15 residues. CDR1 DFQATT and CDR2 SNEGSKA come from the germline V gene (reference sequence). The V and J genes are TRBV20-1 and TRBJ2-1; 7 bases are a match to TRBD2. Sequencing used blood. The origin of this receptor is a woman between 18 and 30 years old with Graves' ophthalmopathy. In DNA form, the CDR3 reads TGCAGTGCTACTAGGCTAGCGGACACCTACAATGAGCAGTTCTTC. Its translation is CSATRLADTYNEQFF.